One and the same sample provided the 15 T cell receptor beta chains below, sequenced in a study of T cells in women clearing cervical HPV infection. Sequencing used immunoSEQ multiplex PCR; TCRdb keeps in-frame clones, though not all of them. This repertoire includes 10,000 to 15,000 clones. Sample: blood buffy coat. These receptors came from a woman aged 18 to 75 with a cervical HPV16 infection that either progressed to CIN3+ or cleared (not recorded which).

About this clone: The read is 3 residues too short to cover the CDR3 end, so that end is filled in from the germline J gene. The chain carries TRBV2 and TRBJ2-3; 8 bases are a match to TRBD1. Germline lookup yields CDR1 SNHLY and CDR2 FYNNEI. CDR3 size: 16 residues. The CDR3 spells CASSELGTGLNQPQYF. The CDR3 bases that were read are TGTGCCAGCAGTGAATTGGGGACAGGCCTCAATCAGCCG.

CDR3 bases read: TGTGCCAGCAGGAGACAGGGGGCGGACTATGGC. The encoded protein is CASRRQGADYG. The complete CDR3 reads CASRRQGADYGYTF. The gene calls are TRBV2 and TRBJ1-2, with 10 nucleotides matching TRBD1. Read coverage stops 3 residues before the CDR3 terminus; the germline J gene supplies the remainder. V was pared by 6 bases and J by 3 bases, with 4 bases of the junction left unmatched. The CDR3 sequence is 14 residues long. Germline CDR1 reads SNHLY; CDR2 reads FYNNEI.

Turning to this clone: The CDR3 extends 3 residues past the end of the read, so its final part is completed from the germline J gene. J is TRBJ2-5 and V is TRBV18; D is ambiguous. Germline CDR1 and CDR2: KGHSH and LQKENI. CDR3 length equals 14 residues. The V and J ends lost 0 bases and 5 bases respectively, with 10 bases between them. The CDR3 is CASSPPERVETQYF. The DNA read from the CDR3 is TGTGCCAGCTCACCACCGGAAAGGGTGGAGACC. Full variable domain (remainder filled in from reference TRBV18 and TRBJ2-5): NAGVMQNPRHLVRRRGQEARLRCSPMKGHSHVYWYRQLPEEGLKFMVYLQKENIIDESGMPKERFSAEFPKEGPSILRIQQVVRGDSAAYFCASSPPERVETQYFGPGTRLLVL.

To note about this clone: The read ends 3 residues before the CDR3 terminus; that terminus is restored from the germline J gene. The chain is built from TRBV19 and TRBJ2-3, with no clear D. This CDR3 contains 13 residues. CDR1 is LNHDA and CDR2 is SQIVND in the germline V gene (reference sequence). The CDR3 loop reads CASSITGGQPQYF. Partial CDR3 DNA: TGTGCCAGTAGTATCACGGGTGGTCAGCCG.

Note on this clone: The sequenced fragment ends 3 residues before the CDR3 boundary, so the rest is inferred from the germline J gene. V usage is TRBV29-1 and J usage is TRBJ2-1, with D tentatively TRBD1 (5 bases). The CDR3 has 12 residues. V gave up 5 bases and J gave up 8 bases, with 13 bases separating them. CDR1 and CDR2 from the germline V gene are SQVTM and ANQGSEA. The CDR3 loop is CSVQGQSHEQFF. CDR3 bases read: TGCAGCGTTCAGGGTCAGTCGCATGAG.

As for this clone: Sequencing ends 3 residues short of the CDR3 end; the germline J gene provides the rest. The chain carries TRBV27 and TRBJ1-4; perhaps TRBD1 as D (6 bases). The germline V gene has CDR1 MNHEY and CDR2 SMNVEV (reference sequence). CDR3 size: 13 residues. V lost 5 bases to trimming and J lost 7 bases, with 11 bases between them. The part of the CDR3 DNA that was read is TGTGCCAGCAGTGGGCAGGGGAGTGAAAAA. This translates into CASSGQGSEK. The full CDR3 protein reads CASSGQGSEKLFF.

As concerns this clone: The read falls 3 residues short of the CDR3 end, and the missing part is taken from the germline J gene. This chain connects TRBV7-2 to TRBJ2-4, with 8 bases matching TRBD1. This CDR3 has 15 residues. From germline, CDR1 is SGHTA and CDR2 FQGNSA. CDR3 in amino acids: CASSTRQGTLYGQYF. The covered CDR3 bases are TGTGCCAGCAGTACCCGACAGGGGACTCTCTATGGT.

Notes on this clone: The read comes to an end 3 residues before the CDR3 does, leaving the germline J gene to fill in the end. The chain links TRBV7-6 to TRBJ1-1, with D tentatively TRBD1 (5 bases). Germline V gene sequence: CDR1 SGHVS, CDR2 FNYEAQ. The CDR3 extends over 16 amino acids. The CDR3 protein is CASSLTSGGLRETAFF. The part of the CDR3 DNA that was read is TGTGCCAGCAGCTTAACTAGCGGGGGGTTGCGAGAGACA.

As for this clone: From the germline J gene comes the end of the CDR3, since the read stops 3 residues before it. The rearrangement uses TRBV20-1 and TRBJ1-1; 12 bases line up with TRBD1. J lost 6 bases, V lost 2 bases, and 10 bases had no gene match. CDR3 length: 16 residues. Germline loops: CDR1 DFQATT, CDR2 SNEGSKA (reference sequence). The DNA read from the CDR3 is TGCAGTGCTAGAAGCAATGGCGGGACAGGGGGCTCTGAA. Protein: CSARSNGGTGGSE. The whole CDR3 region reads CSARSNGGTGGSEAFF.

This clone is called medium-sized based on its frequency. From the germline J gene comes the end of the CDR3, since the read stops 3 residues before it. The chain has TRBV6-2 or TRBV6-3 and TRBJ2-4, with 13 nucleotides matching TRBD2. Unmatched junction bases numbered 6, after V lost 6 bases and J lost 4 bases. CDR1 MNHEY and CDR2 SVGEGT come from the germline V gene. The CDR3 extends over 16 amino acids. The DNA read from the CDR3 is TGTGCCAGCAGGACTAGCGGGGGGCCTGTGAAAAACATT. Translated, it gives CASRTSGGPVKNI. The entire CDR3 protein is CASRTSGGPVKNIQYF.

Concerning this clone itself: The read halts 3 residues ahead of the CDR3 end, with the missing end drawn from the germline J gene. This chain joins TRBV20-1 and TRBJ2-5; 11 bases are shared with TRBD2. CDR3 length: 15 amino acids. Germline V gives CDR1 DFQATT, CDR2 SNEGSKA (reference sequence). Trimming at V came to 5 bases and at J to 5 bases, leaving 10 bases not matched to a gene. The covered CDR3 bases are TGCAGTGCTGGTCATAGCGGGGGGGCCCGGGAGACC. Its protein product is CSAGHSGGARET. The CDR3 reads in full as CSAGHSGGARETQYF.

About this clone itself: The CDR3 end falls 3 residues outside the read, so it is completed with the germline J gene. The chain couples TRBV7-9 to TRBJ2-7, with 10 bases identical to TRBD1. This CDR3 is 15 amino acids long. The V segment lost 6 bases and the J segment 4 bases; nucleotides outside the gene matches: 9. Germline CDR1 reads SEHNR; CDR2 reads FQNEAQ (reference sequence). The CDR3 sequence is CASRGVTGGLYEQYF. The covered CDR3 bases are TGTGCCAGCAGGGGGGTGACAGGGGGCCTATACGAG. The full variable domain, with the rest looked up from reference TRBV7-9 and TRBJ2-7, is DTGVSQNPRHKITKRGQNVTFRCDPISEHNRLYWYRQTLGQGPEFLTYFQNEAQLEKSRLLSDRFSAERPKGSFSTLEIQRTEQGDSAMYLCASRGVTGGLYEQYFGPGTRLTVT.

Comments on this clone: The sequence runs out 3 residues before the end of the CDR3; the remainder is reconstructed from the germline J gene. V and J are TRBV5-6 and TRBJ2-5; 7 nucleotides line up with TRBD2. Per the germline V gene, CDR1 is SGHDT and CDR2 is YYEEEE. V lost 3 bases, J lost 5 bases, and 7 bases stayed unmatched. The CDR3 is made up of 14 amino acids. The sequenced CDR3 bases are TGTGCCAGCAGCTCAACTAGCGTCCGCGAGACC. It encodes CASSSTSVRET. The whole CDR3 region reads CASSSTSVRETQYF.

Worth noting for this clone: The missing CDR3 end, 3 residues past where the read stops, is filled in from the germline J gene. The gene calls are TRBV7-3 and TRBJ2-5; a possible D gene is TRBD2 (6 bases). Germline V gene sequence: CDR1 SGHTA, CDR2 FQGTGA. Trimming removed 6 bases at V and 4 bases at J, with 15 bases between. The CDR3 is 14 residues long. CDR3 DNA (partial): TGTGCCAGCAGGGCCGGGACTCGACGAGAGACC. Its protein is CASRAGTRRET. The full CDR3 protein reads CASRAGTRRETQYF.

As concerns this clone: The CDR3 goes on 3 residues after the read ends, and that part is filled in from the germline J gene. The chain couples TRBV20-1 to TRBJ2-7; D is unclear. Germline lookup yields CDR1 DFQATT and CDR2 SNEGSKA (reference sequence). The CDR3 is made up of 16 amino acids. V lost 0 bases and J 5 bases, leaving 20 bases between the germline ends. This CDR3 is CSARDQEVGRPHEQYF. CDR3 DNA (partial): TGCAGTGCTAGAGATCAGGAAGTAGGCAGACCCCACGAG.